Described below is a single TCR beta chain sequence and its context. Antigen specificity is unknown. The sample comes from a study of cytomegalovirus exposure and HLA in healthy donors. The germline V gene encodes CDR1 LGHNA and CDR2 YNFKEQ. There are 15 residues in the CDR3. The PCR ran on 60 Vbeta and 13 Jbeta primers. The data were produced by immunoSEQ multiplex PCR, yet TCRdb's version contains in-frame clones alone and is incomplete. The sample carries about 120,000 clones, less than 65% recorded once. General study results and limits: Researchers reported in a later analysis that a missense DCLRE1C variant was tied to TCR beta V- and J-gene trimming. The HLA-A and HLA-B alleles of most subjects were reportedly predicted accurately from TCR beta sequences.

This sequence originates from a man aged 35 to 55 in good health and CMV-seropositive. Sequenced sample: PBMCs. The V call is TRBV4-2, the J call TRBJ2-5, with 7 bases identical to TRBD1. The DNA matches TRBJ2-7 better at its end, which makes the J call doubtful. The CDR3 sequence: CASSPDRQGPYEQYF. The CDR3 DNA is TGTGCCAGCAGCCCGGACAGACAGGGACCCTACGAGCAGTACTTC.